This T cell receptor (beta chain) is from a study of lymphopenia after photon versus proton radiotherapy (dated by TCRdb to between 2017 and 2020). Study-wide context: The immunological effects of photon versus proton radiation therapy were compared in patients with gastrointestinal tumors who developed high-grade lymphopenia. The study aimed to characterize how the two radiation modalities differ in their impact on the immune system. A cohort of around 18 patients with gastrointestinal tumors who received either photon or proton therapy and subsequently developed lymphopenia was included. Summary of the overall study and its limitations: Across the cohort, among patients who died, a greater drop in TCR diversity after the nadir was inversely correlated with overall survival time. The survival association was assessed only in patients who died, and better survival with proton therapy was presented by the authors as a possibility rather than a demonstrated result. Once the lymphocyte count had reached its nadir, the repertoires of photon-treated patients showed oligoclonal expansion, particularly of CD8+ Temra cells, and this expansion drove the decline in diversity. During treatment, patients who received proton therapy stayed relatively stable, whereas patients who received photon therapy lost naive T cells and TCR diversity and gained effector/memory populations.

The library was prepared using the immunoSEQ multiplex PCR assay. T cell repertoires were profiled by deep sequencing of rearranged TCR beta loci, alongside multiparametric flow cytometry. In TCRdb, the immuneACCESS table is reduced to in-frame sequences with V and J assigned. These tables do not hold every clone; where another copy was compared, an unresolved V gene accounts for under half, and the others remain unexplained. In all, the sample holds over 35,000 clones, and more than 70% of those were seen once. Jointly, the top ten make up under 13% of the sample. Note on this clone: Its antigen target is currently unknown. No much larger clone is present one base from it, and per-base qualities are unavailable.

V drops 4 bases and J drops 6 bases, leaving 12 bases in between. As encoded in the germline V gene (reference sequence), CDR1 is LNHDA while CDR2 is SQIVND. Including the terminal cysteine and phenylalanine, the CDR3 comprises 13 residues. Kept here is only the CDR3 DNA, which spans 39 bases and is read in frame from base 1. The rearrangement joined TRBV19 to TRBJ1-1; the D segment cannot be called with confidence. This specimen was peripheral blood, taken from a patient treated with proton-based radiotherapy. This TCR derives from a woman in her 70s with pancreatic cancer. Some clones in this sample may be carry-over from other donors' samples. The CDR3 sequence is CASSTNSGAEAFF. In nucleotides, the sequence is TGTGCCAGTAGTACAAACTCAGGTGCTGAAGCTTTCTTT.